Included here is one T cell receptor (beta chain) sequence, with context. The sample is drawn from a study of tumor and adjacent non-tumor tissue in lung cancer. CDR3 length: 14 residues. Germline-derived CDR1 and CDR2 are MNHNS and SASEGT. TCRbeta libraries were built with three rounds of nested PCR, modified from ARM-PCR. TCRdb reanalysed the multiplex PCR reads using MiXCR and keeps one entry per CDR3 protein. The data show 50,000 or so distinct CDR3 sequences, with 74% seen just once and approximately 23% held by the top ten. RNA was extracted from bulk tissue without any cell sorting. The normal lung tissue was taken more than 3 cm from the tumor edge.

The material sequenced was distant non-tumor lung tissue. This chain joins TRBV6-1 and TRBJ2-7, with 9 positions matching TRBD1. The TCR originated in a woman in her fifties or sixties with non-small cell lung cancer. The CDR3, as DNA: TGTGCTAGGAGTGGACAGGACAGGGGACCCGAGCAGTACTTC. Translating it yields CARSGQDRGPEQYF.